This T cell receptor (beta chain) originates from a study of T-cell reconstitution after alpha-beta-depleted transplantation in children. This CDR3 comprises 12 residues. Germline CDR1 is SEHNR and CDR2 is FQNEAQ (reference sequence). The V end lost 3 bases, the J end lost 10 bases, and 10 bases lay between the germline ends. The TCRbeta library incorporated unique molecular identifiers. From the PCR reads, TCRdb called clonotypes with MiXCR, one entry per CDR3 protein. The sample carries about 130,000 distinct CDR3 sequences, about a tenth recorded once. The starting material was PBMCs, mostly from graft donor cells, obtained 180 days after TCRalphabeta/CD19-depleted stem cell transplant. This receptor was identified in a girl under three years old who had a stem cell transplant for combined immunodeficiency, so the T cells may come from the graft donor. The chain couples TRBV7-9 to TRBJ2-1; no reliable D call. In nucleotides, the CDR3 is TGTGCCAGCAGCTTGCTACTGGGGGAGCAGTTCTTC. Its protein product is CASSLLLGEQFF. Supplemented by reference TRBV7-9 and TRBJ2-1, the full variable domain reads DTGVSQNPRHKITKRGQNVTFRCDPISEHNRLYWYRQTLGQGPEFLTYFQNEAQLEKSRLLSDRFSAERPKGSFSTLEIQRTEQGDSAMYLCASSLLLGEQFFGPGTRLTVL.